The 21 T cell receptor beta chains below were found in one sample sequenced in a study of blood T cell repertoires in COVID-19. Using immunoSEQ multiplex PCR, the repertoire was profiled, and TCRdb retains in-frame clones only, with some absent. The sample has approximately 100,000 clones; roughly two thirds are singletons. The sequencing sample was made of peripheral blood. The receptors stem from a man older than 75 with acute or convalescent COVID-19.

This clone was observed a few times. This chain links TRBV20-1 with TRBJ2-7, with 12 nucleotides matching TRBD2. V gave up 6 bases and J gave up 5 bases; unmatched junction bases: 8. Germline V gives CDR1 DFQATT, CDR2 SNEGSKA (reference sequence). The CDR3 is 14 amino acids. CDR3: CSASGLAGNNEQYF. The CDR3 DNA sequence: TGCAGTGCGAGTGGACTAGCGGGAAACAACGAGCAGTACTTC.

The CDR3: CASSVGTGDYGYTF. CDR3 DNA: TGTGCCAGCAGCGTAGGGACAGGTGACTATGGCTACACCTTC. The chain couples TRBV9 to TRBJ1-2; TRBD1 matches at 7 bases. CDR1 and CDR2 from the germline V gene are SGDLS and YYNGEE. The CDR3 is 14 amino acids. With 0 bases clipped from V and 3 bases from J, the junction kept 2 bases outside the gene matches.

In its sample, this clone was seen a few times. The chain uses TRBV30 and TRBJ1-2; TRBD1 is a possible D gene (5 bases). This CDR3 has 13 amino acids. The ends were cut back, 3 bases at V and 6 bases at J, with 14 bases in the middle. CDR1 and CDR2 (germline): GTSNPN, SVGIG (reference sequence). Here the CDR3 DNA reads TGTGCCTGGAGCCGCGGGACCGCGAATGGCTACACCTTC. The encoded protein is CAWSRGTANGYTF.

The CDR3 DNA reads TGTGCCAGCAGGACTAGCGGGAGGGATACGCAGTATTTT. Protein: CASRTSGRDTQYF. The rearrangement joins TRBV3-1 (or the pseudogene TRBV3-2) to TRBJ2-3; 13 bases map to TRBD2. CDR1 and CDR2 from the germline V gene are LGHDT and YNNKEL (reference sequence). The CDR3 totals 13 residues. The ends lost 6 bases at V and 6 bases at J; junction bases unmatched: 0.

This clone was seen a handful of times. The CDR3 DNA sequence: TGTGCCAGCAGTTTAGTCTCTGTGGGCGCCGGGGAGCTGTTTTTT. It specifies CASSLVSVGAGELFF. This chain uses TRBV28 with TRBJ2-2, with D unresolved. Germline lookup yields CDR1 MDHEN and CDR2 SYDVKM. CDR3 length: 15 residues. Trimming removed 2 bases at V and 6 bases at J, with 13 bases between.

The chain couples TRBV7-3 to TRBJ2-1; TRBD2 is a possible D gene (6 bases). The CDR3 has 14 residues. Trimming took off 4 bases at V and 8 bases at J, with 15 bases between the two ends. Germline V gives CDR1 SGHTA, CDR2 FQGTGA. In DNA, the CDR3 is TGTGCCAGCAGCTCGGGGACCGGGACTCATGAGCAGTTCTTC. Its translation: CASSSGTGTHEQFF.

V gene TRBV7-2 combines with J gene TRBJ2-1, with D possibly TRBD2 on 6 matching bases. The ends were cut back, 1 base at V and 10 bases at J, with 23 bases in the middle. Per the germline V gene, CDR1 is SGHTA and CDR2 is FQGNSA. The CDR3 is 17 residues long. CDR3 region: CASSLDWAGHPKEEQFF. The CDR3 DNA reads TGTGCCAGCAGCTTAGACTGGGCGGGGCACCCAAAGGAGGAGCAGTTCTTC. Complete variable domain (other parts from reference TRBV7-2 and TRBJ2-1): GAGVSQSPSNKVTEKGKDVELRCDPISGHTALYWYRQSLGQGLEFLIYFQGNSAPDKSGLPSDRFSAERTGGSVSTLTIQRTQQEDSAVYLCASSLDWAGHPKEEQFFGPGTRLTVL.

CDR3 nucleotide sequence: TGTGCCAGCAGGACGGGACTAGCGGTTAAATACGAGCAGTACTTC. Protein sequence: CASRTGLAVKYEQYF. This sequence joins TRBV6-5 and TRBJ2-7; 11 nucleotides match TRBD2. Germline V gene lookup returns CDR1 MNHEY and CDR2 SVGAGI. With 6 bases clipped from V and 4 bases from J, the junction kept 8 bases outside the gene matches. The CDR3 consists of 15 residues.

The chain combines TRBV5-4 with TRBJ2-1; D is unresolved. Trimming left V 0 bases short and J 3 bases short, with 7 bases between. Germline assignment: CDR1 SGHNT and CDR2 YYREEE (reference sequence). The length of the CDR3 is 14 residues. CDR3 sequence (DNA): TGTGCCAGCAGCTTGGAGCCTAGCTACAATGAGCAGTTCTTC. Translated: CASSLEPSYNEQFF.

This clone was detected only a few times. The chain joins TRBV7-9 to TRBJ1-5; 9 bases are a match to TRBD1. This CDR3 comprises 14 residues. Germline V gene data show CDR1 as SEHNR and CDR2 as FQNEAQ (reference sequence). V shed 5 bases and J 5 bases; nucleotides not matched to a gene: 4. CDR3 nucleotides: TGTGCCAGCAGCGAGACAGGGGGAGATCAGCCCCAGCATTTT. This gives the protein CASSETGGDQPQHF.

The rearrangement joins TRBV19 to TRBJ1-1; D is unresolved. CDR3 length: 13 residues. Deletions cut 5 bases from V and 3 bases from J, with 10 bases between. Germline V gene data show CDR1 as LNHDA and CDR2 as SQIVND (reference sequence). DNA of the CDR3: TGTGCCAGTAGTTCGACATATTACACTGAAGCTTTCTTT. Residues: CASSSTYYTEAFF.

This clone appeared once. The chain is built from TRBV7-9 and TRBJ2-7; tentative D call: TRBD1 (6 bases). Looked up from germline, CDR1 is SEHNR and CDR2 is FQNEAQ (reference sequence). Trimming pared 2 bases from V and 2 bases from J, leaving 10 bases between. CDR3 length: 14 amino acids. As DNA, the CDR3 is TGTGCCAGCAGCTTACAGGGGAAGCCCTACGAGCAGTACTTC. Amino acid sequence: CASSLQGKPYEQYF.

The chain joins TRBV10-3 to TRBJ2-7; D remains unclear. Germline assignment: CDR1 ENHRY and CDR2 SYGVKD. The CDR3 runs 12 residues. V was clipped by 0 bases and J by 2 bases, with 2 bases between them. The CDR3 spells CAISESAYEQYF. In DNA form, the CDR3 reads TGTGCCATCAGTGAGTCCGCCTACGAGCAGTACTTC.

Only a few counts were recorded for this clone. The CDR3 sequence: CASSPGLAEANTGELFF. In nucleotides, the CDR3 is TGTGCCAGCAGCCCCGGACTAGCGGAGGCAAACACCGGGGAGCTGTTTTTT. The J gene is TRBJ2-2, the V gene TRBV7-9, with TRBD2 identical over 10 bases. The CDR3 is 17 amino acids. Trimming removed 5 bases from V and 2 bases from J; junction bases left unmatched: 8. Germline V gene lookup returns CDR1 SEHNR and CDR2 FQNEAQ (reference sequence).

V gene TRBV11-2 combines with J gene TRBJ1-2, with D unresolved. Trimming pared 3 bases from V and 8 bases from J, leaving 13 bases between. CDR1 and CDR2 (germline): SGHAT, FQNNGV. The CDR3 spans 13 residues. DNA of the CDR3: TGTGCCAGCAGCTTTCCGGGTCCGGAGGGCTACACCTTC. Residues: CASSFPGPEGYTF.

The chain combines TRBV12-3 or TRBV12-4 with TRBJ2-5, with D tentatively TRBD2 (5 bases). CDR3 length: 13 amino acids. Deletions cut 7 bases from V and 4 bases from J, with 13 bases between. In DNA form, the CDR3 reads TGTGCCAGCAACGGTCGGGGTCCAGAGACCCAGTACTTC. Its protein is CASNGRGPETQYF.

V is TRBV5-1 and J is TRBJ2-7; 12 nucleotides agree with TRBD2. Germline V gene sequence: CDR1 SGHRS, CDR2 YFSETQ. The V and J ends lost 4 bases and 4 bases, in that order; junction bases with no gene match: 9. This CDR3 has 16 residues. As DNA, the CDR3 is TGCGCCAGCAGCCTCTCTAGCGGGAGGGCCATATACGAGCAGTACTTC. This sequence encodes CASSLSSGRAIYEQYF.

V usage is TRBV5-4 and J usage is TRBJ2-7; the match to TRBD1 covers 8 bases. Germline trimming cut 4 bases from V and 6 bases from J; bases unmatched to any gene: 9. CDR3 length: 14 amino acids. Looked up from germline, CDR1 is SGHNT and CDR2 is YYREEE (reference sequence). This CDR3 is CASSPRTGLGEQYF. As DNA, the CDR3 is TGTGCCAGCAGCCCCCGGACAGGGTTGGGCGAGCAGTACTTC.

CDR3 region: CASNPGGGTNQPQHF. The CDR3 nucleotides read TGTGCCAGCAACCCTGGGGGGGGCACTAATCAGCCCCAGCATTTT. The chain has TRBV6-6 and TRBJ1-5; weak D call: TRBD1 (6 bases). V gave up 7 bases and J gave up 4 bases, with 17 bases separating them. This CDR3 is built from 15 residues. The V gene's germline CDR1 is MNHNY and CDR2 SVGAGI (reference sequence).

CDR3 protein: CAGQTSYEQYF. CDR3 coding DNA: TGTGCCGGCCAGACTAGCTACGAGCAGTACTTC. The chain employs TRBV6-5 and TRBJ2-7; D may be TRBD2 (6 bases). Trimming left V 11 bases short and J 3 bases short, with 11 bases between. The CDR3 length is 11 residues. In germline, CDR1 is MNHEY, CDR2 SVGAGI.

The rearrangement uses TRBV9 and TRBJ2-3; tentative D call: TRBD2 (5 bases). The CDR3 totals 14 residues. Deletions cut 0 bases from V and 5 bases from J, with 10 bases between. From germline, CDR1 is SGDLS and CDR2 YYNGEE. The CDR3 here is CASSVVGEGDTQYF. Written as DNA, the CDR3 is TGTGCCAGCAGCGTAGTCGGGGAAGGAGATACGCAGTATTTT.